This passage covers 27 T cell receptor beta chains from one sample sequenced in a study of blood T cell repertoires in COVID-19. The method was immunoSEQ multiplex PCR; TCRdb's version includes in-frame clones alone and lacks a portion of them. The sample has 200,000 to 250,000 clones; around 88% are singletons. The sample comprised peripheral blood. These TCRs come from a man aged 18 to 29 with active or convalescent COVID-19.

The genes are TRBV28 and TRBJ1-1; 8 nucleotides align to TRBD1. Germline-derived CDR1 and CDR2 are MDHEN and SYDVKM. Trimming removed 7 bases from V and 0 bases from J; junction bases left unmatched: 13. The CDR3 runs to 17 residues. CDR3 nucleotide sequence: TGTGCCAGCAATAACCTCCGGGACAGGATATTGAACACTGAAGCTTTCTTT. It encodes CASNNLRDRILNTEAFF.

The gene calls are TRBV3-1 (or the pseudogene TRBV3-2) and TRBJ2-2; D is undetermined. CDR3 length equals 13 residues. V was trimmed by 2 bases and J by 8 bases, leaving 9 bases between them. CDR1 and CDR2 from the germline V gene are LGHDT and YNNKEL (reference sequence). The CDR3, as DNA: TGTGCCAGCAGCCAATCCGTGTCTGGGGAGCTGTTTTTT. This translates into CASSQSVSGELFF.

The CDR3 is CASSGWTGVGDGDQPQHF. DNA of the CDR3: TGTGCCAGCAGTGGTTGGACAGGGGTTGGGGACGGGGATCAGCCCCAGCATTTT. The chain employs TRBV25-1 and TRBJ1-5; 9 bases are a match to TRBD1. In germline, CDR1 is MGHDK, CDR2 SYGVNS. This CDR3 is built from 18 residues. The junction had 15 bases not matched to a gene; V was cut back by 4 bases and J by 5 bases.

J is TRBJ2-3 and V is TRBV30; D uncertain. Germline CDR1 is GTSNPN and CDR2 is SVGIG (reference sequence). V was shortened by 4 bases and J by 0 bases, with 14 bases between the two germline ends. The CDR3 is 15 residues long. This CDR3 is CAWNLGPPSTDTQYF. The CDR3 nucleotides are TGTGCCTGGAATCTAGGCCCTCCAAGCACAGATACGCAGTATTTT.

The chain is built from TRBV12-3 or TRBV12-4 and TRBJ1-2; a weak D match, TRBD1 (6 bases). V lost 1 base, J lost 8 bases, and 11 bases lay in between. This CDR3 has 13 amino acids. The CDR3 DNA reads as TGTGCCAGCAGTTTAGTGGGGGCAGGGGGCTACACCTTC. Its translation is CASSLVGAGGYTF.

The rearrangement links TRBV10-3 to TRBJ2-1, with TRBD2 matching 7 bases. CDR1 and CDR2 from the germline V gene are ENHRY and SYGVKD. V lost 10 bases to trimming and J lost 8 bases; unmatched junction nucleotides: 14. The CDR3 is 14 amino acids. The CDR3 reads CATKKTSQGDEQFF. Written as DNA, the CDR3 is TGTGCCACAAAAAAGACTAGCCAAGGGGATGAGCAGTTCTTC.

The chain combines TRBV4-3 with TRBJ1-4, with D uncertain. CDR3 length: 16 residues. V lost 0 bases and J lost 3, with 11 bases in between. Germline V CDR1 and CDR2: LGHNA, YSLEER. In DNA, the CDR3 is TGCGCCAGCAGCCAAGATGCAGGTGCTTCTAATGAAAAACTGTTTTTT. Protein: CASSQDAGASNEKLFF.

The chain has TRBV30 and TRBJ2-4; D unresolved. The CDR3 has 14 amino acids. V lost 3 bases and J 0 bases, leaving 9 bases between the germline ends. The germline V gene has CDR1 GTSNPN and CDR2 SVGIG (reference sequence). DNA for the CDR3: TGTGCCTGGAGCCTAGACCTAGCCAAAAACATTCAGTACTTC. Its translation: CAWSLDLAKNIQYF.

The J gene is TRBJ1-5, the V gene TRBV27; D might be TRBD1 (5 bases). Germline V gene sequence: CDR1 MNHEY, CDR2 SMNVEV (reference sequence). Trimming pared 3 bases from V and 4 bases from J, leaving 16 bases between. This CDR3 is 16 amino acids long. CDR3 DNA: TGTGCCAGCAGTTTTTATGGGGCAGGTGTTAATCAGCCCCAGCATTTT. This codes for CASSFYGAGVNQPQHF.

The chain is built from TRBV29-1 and TRBJ1-1, with 7 bases matching TRBD1. Germline V lookup: CDR1 SQVTM, CDR2 ANQGSEA. V was pared by 4 bases and J by 4 bases, with 9 bases of the junction left unmatched. CDR3 size: 14 residues. CDR3: CSVGVQQGTTEAFF. For the CDR3, the DNA is TGCAGCGTTGGGGTACAACAGGGGACCACTGAAGCTTTCTTT.

The chain joins TRBV9 to TRBJ2-1, with D perhaps TRBD2 (6 bases). Trimming cost V 7 bases and J 6 bases, with 14 bases left between them. The CDR3 extends over 13 amino acids. The germline V gene has CDR1 SGDLS and CDR2 YYNGEE. The CDR3 bases are TGTGCCAGCGCGGGGCCCACATCCAATGAGCAGTTCTTC. Protein sequence: CASAGPTSNEQFF.

The rearrangement uses TRBV19 and TRBJ2-7; 8 bases fit TRBD2. Losses at the gene ends were 6 bases for V and 6 bases for J; bases not matched to a gene: 13. The CDR3 totals 15 residues. Per the germline V gene, CDR1 is LNHDA and CDR2 is SQIVND (reference sequence). For the CDR3, the DNA is TGTGCCAGTAGCCCCCACTCCGGGGGGGCGGCCGAGCAGTACTTC. Translation: CASSPHSGGAAEQYF. The full variable domain, with the rest looked up from reference TRBV19 and TRBJ2-7, is DGGITQSPKYLFRKEGQNVTLSCEQNLNHDAMYWYRQDPGQGLRLIYYSQIVNDFQKGDIAEGYSVSREKKESFPLTVTSAQKNPTAFYLCASSPHSGGAAEQYFGPGTRLTVT.

The CDR3 spells CASSPVPGMRGANVLTF. The CDR3 bases are TGTGCCAGCTCACCCGTGCCAGGGATGAGAGGGGCCAACGTCCTGACTTTC. The chain carries TRBV18 and TRBJ2-6, with D possibly TRBD1 on 5 matching bases. From germline, CDR1 is KGHSH and CDR2 LQKENI. V lost 3 bases, J lost 4 bases, and 16 bases lay in between. The CDR3 extends over 17 amino acids.

This clone was counted once. The gene calls are TRBV2 and TRBJ1-5; D may be TRBD1 (6 bases). V lost 4 bases to trimming and J lost 6 bases, with 7 bases between them. The CDR3 has 12 amino acids. Germline V CDR1 and CDR2: SNHLY, FYNNEI. CDR3 protein: CASSARGQPQHF. DNA for the CDR3: TGTGCCAGCAGTGCCAGGGGTCAGCCCCAGCATTTT.

The gene calls are TRBV7-9 and TRBJ1-6; D may be TRBD1 (6 bases). The CDR3 spans 15 residues. Germline V gives CDR1 SEHNR, CDR2 FQNEAQ (reference sequence). V was trimmed by 6 bases and J by 9 bases, leaving 18 bases between them. CDR3 in DNA: TGTGCCAGCAGACCTCCTAGGGGGTCAGGTTCACCCCTCCACTTT. Encoded protein: CASRPPRGSGSPLHF.

A note on this clone: Other nucleotide sequences from this sample produce the same CDR3. The genes are TRBV19 and TRBJ2-1; tentative D call: TRBD1 (6 bases). The V end lost 6 bases, the J end lost 1 base, and 10 bases lay between the germline ends. The CDR3 consists of 14 residues. Germline V gene lookup returns CDR1 LNHDA and CDR2 SQIVND (reference sequence). CDR3 protein: CASRNDRSYNEQFF. DNA of the CDR3: TGTGCCAGTAGGAACGACAGGTCCTACAATGAGCAGTTCTTC.

The chain recombines TRBV27 with TRBJ2-3, with a tentative D call TRBD2 (5 bases). The V end lost 3 bases, the J end lost 3 bases, and 10 bases lay between the germline ends. Germline CDR1 MNHEY, CDR2 SMNVEV (reference sequence). The CDR3 totals 14 residues. The CDR3 sequence is CASSFLGVTDTQYF. The CDR3 bases are TGTGCCAGCAGTTTTCTCGGGGTAACAGATACGCAGTATTTT.

The chain has TRBV2 and TRBJ2-3; 12 bases agree with TRBD2. The CDR3 totals 15 residues. The germline V gene has CDR1 SNHLY and CDR2 FYNNEI. The trim removed 4 bases at V and 4 bases at J, leaving 3 bases unmatched. The CDR3 nucleotides are TGTGCCAGCAGTGCGACTAGCGGGAGATCAGATACGCAGTATTTT. It codes for CASSATSGRSDTQYF.

For the CDR3, the DNA is TGTGCCAGCAGTTTCCCTGGACTAGCGGGGAGCGAGCAGTACTTC. Protein sequence: CASSFPGLAGSEQYF. The rearrangement joins TRBV28 to TRBJ2-7, with 12 nucleotides matching TRBD2. This CDR3 is built from 15 residues. J lost 6 bases, V lost 3 bases, and 6 bases had no gene match. Germline CDR1 is MDHEN and CDR2 is SYDVKM.

This chain joins TRBV11-3 and TRBJ2-1; tentatively, D is TRBD1 (5 bases). Trimming cost V 1 base and J 7 bases, with 14 bases left between them. The germline V gene encodes CDR1 SGHNT and CDR2 YENEEA. CDR3 length: 15 residues. The CDR3: CASSLGQGRINEQFF. The CDR3 DNA follows: TGTGCCAGCAGCTTAGGGCAGGGCAGAATAAATGAGCAGTTCTTC.

The chain combines TRBV10-2 with TRBJ2-3, with a possible D match to TRBD2 (5 bases). Germline values: CDR1 WSHSY, CDR2 SAAADI. This CDR3 is built from 15 residues. V was trimmed by 2 bases and J by 6 bases, leaving 15 bases between them. CDR3 loop: CASSEAGPQPDTQYF. CDR3 bases: TGCGCCAGCAGTGAGGCGGGCCCCCAACCGGATACGCAGTATTTT.

The CDR3 here is CASSRQGLNQPQHF. CDR3 bases: TGTGCCAGTAGTAGACAGGGGCTTAATCAGCCCCAGCATTTT. V usage is TRBV19 and J usage is TRBJ1-5; 8 nucleotides agree with TRBD1. J was trimmed by 4 bases and V by 4 bases; bases with no gene match: 3. Germline values: CDR1 LNHDA, CDR2 SQIVND (reference sequence). This CDR3 has 14 residues.

V usage is TRBV19 and J usage is TRBJ1-3; D gene ambiguous. CDR1 and CDR2 from the germline V gene are LNHDA and SQIVND (reference sequence). The CDR3 totals 16 residues. V lost 3 bases, J lost 0 bases, and 12 bases lay in between. This CDR3 reads CASSIQTPSSGNTIYF. CDR3 nucleotide sequence: TGTGCCAGTAGTATCCAGACACCGAGCTCTGGAAACACCATATATTTT.

This chain uses TRBV19 with TRBJ2-3; D is possibly TRBD1 (5 bases). The CDR3 has 14 amino acids. V was clipped by 5 bases and J by 7 bases, with 16 bases between them. The germline V gene encodes CDR1 LNHDA and CDR2 SQIVND (reference sequence). CDR3: CASSLRQHPNTQYF. CDR3 in DNA: TGTGCCAGTAGTTTGCGACAGCATCCCAATACGCAGTATTTT.

The CDR3 DNA reads as TGTGCCAGCAGTTTGTCTCCGCTCGGCTCTGGAAACACCATATATTTT. Amino acid sequence: CASSLSPLGSGNTIYF. The rearrangement joins TRBV27 to TRBJ1-3; no clear D. CDR1 and CDR2 from the germline V gene are MNHEY and SMNVEV (reference sequence). Trimming stripped 3 bases from V and 0 bases from J, with 12 bases between. This CDR3 region has 16 residues.

In regard to this clone: This sample also contains other DNA sequences that code for the same CDR3. The genes are TRBV18 and TRBJ1-1, with a possible D match to TRBD1 (5 bases). The germline V gene has CDR1 KGHSH and CDR2 LQKENI. This CDR3 has 14 amino acids. V lost 2 bases to trimming and J lost 4 bases, with 11 bases between them. The CDR3 loop is CASSPNQGRTEAFF. CDR3 coding DNA: TGTGCCAGCTCACCAAATCAGGGTCGCACTGAAGCTTTCTTT.

The chain is built from TRBV6-5 and TRBJ2-7; 8 bases map to TRBD2. Unmatched junction bases numbered 8, after V lost 6 bases and J lost 1 base. Germline CDR1 is MNHEY and CDR2 is SVGAGI. The CDR3 runs to 15 residues. For the CDR3, the DNA is TGTGCCAGCAGCGGGAGGGGAGCGGGATCCTACGAGCAGTACTTC. It is translated as CASSGRGAGSYEQYF.